The TCR beta chain under discussion was sequenced for a study of human T cells and chemical hapten exposure. Study-wide background: Patch tests put 0.01% DPC on the upper back, and the results were checked at 6 days. Predominantly women, the patients had alopecia areata, totalis or universalis.

The CDR3 consists of 18 residues. Indicated time point: patch test 1, 2 weeks after DPC sensitization. Treatment: therapeutic diphenylcyclopropenone sensitization with weekly scalp DPC. TCRdb itself ran the RACE reads through MiXCR, one entry per CDR3 protein. The sample carries 84,000 or so distinct CDR3 sequences, about 10% recorded once. The chain has TRBV21-1 and TRBJ2-1; the tabulated D call, TRBD1, remains unverified against the DNA. TRBV21-1 is a pseudogene segment. The TCR originated in a man aged 35-49 years with alopecia areata. Some clones in this sample may be carry-over from other donors' samples. Sequencing used whole blood, obtained in connection with sensitization to the hapten diphenylcyclopropenone (DPC). The CDR3 region is CASSKVPLYTQDNNEQFF. CDR3 in DNA: TGTGCCAGCAGCAAAGTTCCTCTATACACCCAGGACAACAATGAGCAGTTCTTC.